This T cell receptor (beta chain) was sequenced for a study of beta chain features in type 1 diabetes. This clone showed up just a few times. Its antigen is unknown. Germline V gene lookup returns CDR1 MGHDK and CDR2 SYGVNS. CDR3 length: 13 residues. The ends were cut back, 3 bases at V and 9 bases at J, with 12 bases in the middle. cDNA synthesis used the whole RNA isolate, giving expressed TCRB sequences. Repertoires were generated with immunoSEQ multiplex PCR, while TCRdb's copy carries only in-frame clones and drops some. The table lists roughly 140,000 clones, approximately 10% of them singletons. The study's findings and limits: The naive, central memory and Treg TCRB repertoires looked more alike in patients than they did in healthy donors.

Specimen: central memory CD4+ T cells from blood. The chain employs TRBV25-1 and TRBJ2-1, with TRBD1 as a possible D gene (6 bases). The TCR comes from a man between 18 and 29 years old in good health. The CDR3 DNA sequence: TGTGCCAGCAGTGACGGCAGGGGACCTGAGCAGTTCTTC. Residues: CASSDGRGPEQFF.